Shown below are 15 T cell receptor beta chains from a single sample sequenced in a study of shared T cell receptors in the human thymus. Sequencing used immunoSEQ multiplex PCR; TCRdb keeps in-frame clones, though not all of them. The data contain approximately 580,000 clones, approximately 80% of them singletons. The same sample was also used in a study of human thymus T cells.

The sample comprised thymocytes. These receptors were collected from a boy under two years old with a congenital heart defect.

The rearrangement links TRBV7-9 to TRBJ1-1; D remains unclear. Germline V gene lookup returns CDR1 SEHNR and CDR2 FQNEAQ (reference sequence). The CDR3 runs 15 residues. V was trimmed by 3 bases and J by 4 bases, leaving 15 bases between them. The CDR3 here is CASSLPPYDGTEAFF. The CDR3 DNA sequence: TGTGCCAGCAGCTTGCCCCCCTATGATGGCACTGAAGCTTTCTTT.

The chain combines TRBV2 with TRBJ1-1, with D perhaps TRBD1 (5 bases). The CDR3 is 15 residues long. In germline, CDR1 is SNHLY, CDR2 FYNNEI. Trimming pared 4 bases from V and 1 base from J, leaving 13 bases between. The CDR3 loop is CASSAGREPNTEAFF. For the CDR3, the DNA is TGTGCCAGCAGTGCAGGGAGGGAGCCGAACACTGAAGCTTTCTTT.

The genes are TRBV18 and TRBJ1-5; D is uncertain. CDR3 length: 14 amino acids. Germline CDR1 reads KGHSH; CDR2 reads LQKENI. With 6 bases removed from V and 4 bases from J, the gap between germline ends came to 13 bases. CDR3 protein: CASSRGPTNQPQHF. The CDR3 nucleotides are TGTGCCAGCTCCCGCGGCCCGACGAATCAGCCCCAGCATTTT. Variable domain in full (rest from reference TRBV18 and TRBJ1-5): NAGVMQNPRHLVRRRGQEARLRCSPMKGHSHVYWYRQLPEEGLKFMVYLQKENIIDESGMPKERFSAEFPKEGPSILRIQQVVRGDSAAYFCASSRGPTNQPQHFGDGTRLSIL.

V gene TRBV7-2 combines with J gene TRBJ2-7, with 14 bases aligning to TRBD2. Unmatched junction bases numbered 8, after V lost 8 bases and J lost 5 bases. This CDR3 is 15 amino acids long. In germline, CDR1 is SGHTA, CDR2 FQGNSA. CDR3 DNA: TGTGCCAGCCCCGGGACTAGCGGGAGTCGGGACGAGCAGTACTTC. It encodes CASPGTSGSRDEQYF.

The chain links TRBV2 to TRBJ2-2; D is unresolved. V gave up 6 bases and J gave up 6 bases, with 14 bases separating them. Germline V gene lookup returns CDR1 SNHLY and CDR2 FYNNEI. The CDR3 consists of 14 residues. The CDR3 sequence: CASRVGRFAGELFF. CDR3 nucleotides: TGTGCCAGCAGGGTTGGCAGGTTCGCCGGGGAGCTGTTTTTT.

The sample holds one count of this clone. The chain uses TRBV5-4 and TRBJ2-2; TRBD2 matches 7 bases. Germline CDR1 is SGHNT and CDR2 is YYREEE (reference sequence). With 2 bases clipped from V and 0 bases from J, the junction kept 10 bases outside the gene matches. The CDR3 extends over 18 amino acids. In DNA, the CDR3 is TGTGCCAGCAGCTTTTACCATACGGGAGGCTCGAACACCGGGGAGCTGTTTTTT. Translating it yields CASSFYHTGGSNTGELFF. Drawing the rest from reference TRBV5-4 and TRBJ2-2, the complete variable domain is ETGVTQSPTHLIKTRGQQVTLRCSSQSGHNTVSWYQQALGQGPQFIFQYYREEENGRGNFPPRFSGLQFPNYSSELNVNALELDDSALYLCASSFYHTGGSNTGELFFGEGSRLTVL.

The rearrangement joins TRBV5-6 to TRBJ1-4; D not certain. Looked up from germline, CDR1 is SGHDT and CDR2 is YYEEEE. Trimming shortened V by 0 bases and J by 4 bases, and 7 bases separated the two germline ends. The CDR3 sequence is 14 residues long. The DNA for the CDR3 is TGTGCCAGCAGCTTGGGGCCGATTAATGAAAAACTGTTTTTT. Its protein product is CASSLGPINEKLFF.

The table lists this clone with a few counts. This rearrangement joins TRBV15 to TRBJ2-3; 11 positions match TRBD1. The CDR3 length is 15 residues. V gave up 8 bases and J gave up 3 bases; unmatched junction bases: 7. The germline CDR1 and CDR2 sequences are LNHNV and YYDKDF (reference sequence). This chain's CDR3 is CATEHRDRGTDTQYF. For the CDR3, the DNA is TGTGCCACCGAACATCGGGACAGGGGGACAGATACGCAGTATTTT.

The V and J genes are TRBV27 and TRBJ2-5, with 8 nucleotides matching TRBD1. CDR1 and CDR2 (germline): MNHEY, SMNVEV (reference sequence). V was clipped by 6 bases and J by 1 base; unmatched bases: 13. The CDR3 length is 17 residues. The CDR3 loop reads CASSFRWTGNPQETQYF. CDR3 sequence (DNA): TGTGCCAGCAGCTTTCGTTGGACAGGGAACCCCCAAGAGACCCAGTACTTC.

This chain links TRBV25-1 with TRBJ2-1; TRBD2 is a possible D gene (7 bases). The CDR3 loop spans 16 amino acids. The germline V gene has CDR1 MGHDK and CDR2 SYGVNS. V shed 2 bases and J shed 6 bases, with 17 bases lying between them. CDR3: CASSEGGGQGSNEQFF. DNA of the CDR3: TGTGCCAGCAGTGAAGGGGGGGGCCAAGGGAGCAATGAGCAGTTCTTC.

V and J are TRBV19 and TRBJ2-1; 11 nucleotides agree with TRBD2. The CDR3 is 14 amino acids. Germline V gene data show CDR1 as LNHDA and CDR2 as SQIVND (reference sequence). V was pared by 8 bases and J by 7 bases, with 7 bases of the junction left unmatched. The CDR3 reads CASGTSGSRNEQFF. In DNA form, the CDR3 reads TGTGCCAGTGGTACTAGCGGGAGCAGAAATGAGCAGTTCTTC.

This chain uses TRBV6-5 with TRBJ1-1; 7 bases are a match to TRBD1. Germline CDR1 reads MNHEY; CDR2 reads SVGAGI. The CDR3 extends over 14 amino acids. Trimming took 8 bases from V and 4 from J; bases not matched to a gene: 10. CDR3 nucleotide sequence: TGTGCCAGCTATAAGGGGGCTGGGATCACTGAAGCTTTCTTT. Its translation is CASYKGAGITEAFF.

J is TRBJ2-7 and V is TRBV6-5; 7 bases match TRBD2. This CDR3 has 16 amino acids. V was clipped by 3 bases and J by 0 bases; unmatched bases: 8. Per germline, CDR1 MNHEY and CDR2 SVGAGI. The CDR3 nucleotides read TGTGCCAGCAGTTATCGGAACGGGAGGAGCTCCTACGAGCAGTACTTC. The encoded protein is CASSYRNGRSSYEQYF.

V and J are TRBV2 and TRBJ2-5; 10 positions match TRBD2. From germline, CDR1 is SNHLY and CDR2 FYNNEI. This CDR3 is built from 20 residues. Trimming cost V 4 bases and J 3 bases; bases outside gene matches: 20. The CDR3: CASSGAPWASSGSPKETQYF. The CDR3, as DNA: TGTGCCAGCAGTGGCGCCCCTTGGGCTTCTAGCGGGAGCCCGAAAGAGACCCAGTACTTC.

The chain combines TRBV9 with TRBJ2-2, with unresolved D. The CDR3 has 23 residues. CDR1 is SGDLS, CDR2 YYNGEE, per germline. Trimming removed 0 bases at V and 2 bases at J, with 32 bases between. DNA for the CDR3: TGTGCCAGCAGCGTAGCCGGATCCGCCGCGATTCATCGACTTTCGCACAACACCGGGGAGCTGTTTTTT. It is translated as CASSVAGSAAIHRLSHNTGELFF.